The clone carrying this T cell receptor beta chain was found many times. RNA transcripts served as the template for amplifying TCR beta CDR3 regions. HTBI primers drove first-round RT-PCR of the TCR CDR3. Each CDR3 protein gets one entry after TCRdb re-called the multiplex PCR reads with MiXCR. The table lists roughly 380,000 distinct CDR3 sequences, around 14% of them singletons. This sample was taken from a study of T cells in Graves' hyperthyroidism and ophthalmopathy. This CDR3 region has 16 residues. V was cut by 3 bases and J by 0 bases, with 12 bases left in between. Source material: blood. This receptor was obtained from a woman aged 55-70 years with Graves' hyperthyroidism. The chain joins TRBV12-3 or TRBV12-4 to TRBJ1-5; D remains unclear. CDR3 amino acids: CASSLRGVSSNQPQHF. The CDR3 nucleotides are TGTGCCAGCAGTTTGAGAGGCGTATCTAGCAATCAGCCCCAGCATTTT.